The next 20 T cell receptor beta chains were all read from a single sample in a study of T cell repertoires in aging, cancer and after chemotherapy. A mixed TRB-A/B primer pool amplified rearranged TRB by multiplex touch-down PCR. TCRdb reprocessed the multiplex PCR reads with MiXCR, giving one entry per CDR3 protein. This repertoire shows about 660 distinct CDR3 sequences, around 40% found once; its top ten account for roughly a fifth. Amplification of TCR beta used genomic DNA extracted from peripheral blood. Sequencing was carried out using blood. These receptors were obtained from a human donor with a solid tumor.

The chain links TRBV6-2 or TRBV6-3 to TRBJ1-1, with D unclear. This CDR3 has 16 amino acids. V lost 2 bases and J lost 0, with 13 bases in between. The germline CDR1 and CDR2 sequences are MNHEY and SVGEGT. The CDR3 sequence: CASSYPRAILNTEAFF. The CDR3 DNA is TGTGCCAGCAGTTACCCTAGAGCTATCCTGAACACTGAAGCTTTCTTT.

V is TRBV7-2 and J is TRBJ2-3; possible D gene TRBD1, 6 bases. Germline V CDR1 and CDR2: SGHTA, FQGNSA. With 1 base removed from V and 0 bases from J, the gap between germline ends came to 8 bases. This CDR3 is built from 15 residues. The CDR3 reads CASSLDRASTDTQYF. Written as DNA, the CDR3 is TGTGCCAGCAGCTTAGACAGGGCAAGCACAGATACGCAGTATTTT. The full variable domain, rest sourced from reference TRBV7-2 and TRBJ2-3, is GAGVSQSPSNKVTEKGKDVELRCDPISGHTALYWYRQSLGQGLEFLIYFQGNSAPDKSGLPSDRFSAERTGGSVSTLTIQRTQQEDSAVYLCASSLDRASTDTQYFGPGTRLTVL.

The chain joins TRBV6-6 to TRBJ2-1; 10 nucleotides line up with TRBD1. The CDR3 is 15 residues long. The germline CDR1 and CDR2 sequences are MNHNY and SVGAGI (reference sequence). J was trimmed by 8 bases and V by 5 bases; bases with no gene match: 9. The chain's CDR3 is CASSGPGQGWDEQFF. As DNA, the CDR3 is TGTGCCAGCAGTGGGCCGGGACAGGGGTGGGATGAGCAGTTCTTC.

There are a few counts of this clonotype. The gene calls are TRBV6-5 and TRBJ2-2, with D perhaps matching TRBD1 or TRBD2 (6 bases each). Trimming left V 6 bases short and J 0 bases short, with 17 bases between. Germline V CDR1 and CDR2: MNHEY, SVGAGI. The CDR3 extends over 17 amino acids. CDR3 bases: TGTGCCAGCAGACCCAGGGGAGGACGGACGAACACCGGGGAGCTGTTTTTT. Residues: CASRPRGGRTNTGELFF.

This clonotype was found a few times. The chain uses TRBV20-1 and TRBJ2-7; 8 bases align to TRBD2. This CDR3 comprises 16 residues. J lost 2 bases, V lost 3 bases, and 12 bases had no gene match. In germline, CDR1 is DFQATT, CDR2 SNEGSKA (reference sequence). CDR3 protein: CSASISSGRSAYEQYF. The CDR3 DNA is TGCAGTGCTAGTATCTCTAGCGGGCGGAGTGCCTACGAGCAGTACTTC.

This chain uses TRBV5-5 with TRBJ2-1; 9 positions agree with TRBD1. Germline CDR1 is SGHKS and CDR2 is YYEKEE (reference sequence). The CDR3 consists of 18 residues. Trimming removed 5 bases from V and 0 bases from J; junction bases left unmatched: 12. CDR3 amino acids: CASRPGTGLRSSYNEQFF. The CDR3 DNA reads TGTGCCAGCAGACCTGGGACAGGGCTGCGGAGCTCCTACAATGAGCAGTTCTTC.

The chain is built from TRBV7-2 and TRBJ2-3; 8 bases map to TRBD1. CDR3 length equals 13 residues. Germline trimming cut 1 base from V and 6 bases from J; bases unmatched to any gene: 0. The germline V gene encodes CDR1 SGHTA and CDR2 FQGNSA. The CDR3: CASSLGTGDTQYF. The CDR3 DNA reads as TGTGCCAGCAGCTTAGGGACAGGGGATACGCAGTATTTT.

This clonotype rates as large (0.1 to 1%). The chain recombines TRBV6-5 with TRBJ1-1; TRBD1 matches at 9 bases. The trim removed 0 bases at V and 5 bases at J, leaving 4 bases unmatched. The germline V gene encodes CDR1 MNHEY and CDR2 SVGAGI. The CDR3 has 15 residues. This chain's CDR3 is CASSYSTGGGTEAFF. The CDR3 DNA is TGTGCCAGCAGTTACTCGACAGGGGGAGGAACTGAAGCTTTCTTT.

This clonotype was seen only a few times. CDR3 protein: CATPTEQYF. The CDR3 DNA reads as TGTGCCACCCCTACGGAGCAGTACTTC. V usage is TRBV10-3 and J usage is TRBJ2-7; D is ambiguous. The CDR3 runs 9 residues. Germline CDR1 reads ENHRY; CDR2 reads SYGVKD. Trimming left V 10 bases short and J 7 bases short, with 8 bases between.

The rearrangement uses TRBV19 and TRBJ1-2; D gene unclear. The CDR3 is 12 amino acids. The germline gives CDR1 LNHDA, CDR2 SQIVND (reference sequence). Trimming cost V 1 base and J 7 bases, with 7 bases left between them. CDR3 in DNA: TGTGCCAGTAGTATAGGGCAGTCTGGCTACACCTTC. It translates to CASSIGQSGYTF.

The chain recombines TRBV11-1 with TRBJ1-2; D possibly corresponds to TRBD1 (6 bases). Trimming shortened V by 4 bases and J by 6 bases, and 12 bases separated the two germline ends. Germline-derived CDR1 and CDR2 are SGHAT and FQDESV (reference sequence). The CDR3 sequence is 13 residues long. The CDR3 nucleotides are TGTGCCAGCAGCTCCACAGGGTATAATGGCTACACCTTC. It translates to CASSSTGYNGYTF.

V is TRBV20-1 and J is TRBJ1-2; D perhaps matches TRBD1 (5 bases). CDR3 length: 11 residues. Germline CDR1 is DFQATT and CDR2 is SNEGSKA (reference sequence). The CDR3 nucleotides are TGCGGGAGGGACGGAAACTATGGCTACACCTTC. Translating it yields CGRDGNYGYTF.

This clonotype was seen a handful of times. The CDR3 reads CATRPQGAENSPLHF. CDR3 sequence (DNA): TGTGCCACCAGGCCGCAGGGGGCGGAGAATTCACCCCTCCACTTT. V and J are TRBV15 and TRBJ1-6; 8 bases align to TRBD1. Trimming at V came to 6 bases and at J to 7 bases, leaving 8 bases not matched to a gene. This CDR3 has 15 amino acids. Germline V CDR1 and CDR2: LNHNV, YYDKDF (reference sequence).

CDR3 loop: CASSFQVGSYEQYF. For the CDR3, the DNA is TGTGCCAGTAGTTTCCAGGTGGGCTCCTACGAGCAGTACTTC. The chain combines TRBV19 with TRBJ2-7; D call uncertain. This CDR3 is 14 amino acids long. Trimming removed 5 bases from V and 0 bases from J, with 11 bases in between. In germline, CDR1 is LNHDA, CDR2 SQIVND (reference sequence).

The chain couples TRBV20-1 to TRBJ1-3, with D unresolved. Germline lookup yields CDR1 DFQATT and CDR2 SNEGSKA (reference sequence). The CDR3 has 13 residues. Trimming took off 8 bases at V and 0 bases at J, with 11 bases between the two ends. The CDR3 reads CSTGSHSGNTIYF. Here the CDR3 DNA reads TGCAGTACTGGGAGCCACTCTGGAAACACCATATATTTT.

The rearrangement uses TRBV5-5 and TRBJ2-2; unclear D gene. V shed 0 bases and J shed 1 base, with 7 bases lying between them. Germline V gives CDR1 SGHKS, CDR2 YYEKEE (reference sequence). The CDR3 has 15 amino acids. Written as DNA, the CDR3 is TGTGCCAGCAGCTTGGAACGGCTGAACACCGGGGAGCTGTTTTTT. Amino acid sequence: CASSLERLNTGELFF. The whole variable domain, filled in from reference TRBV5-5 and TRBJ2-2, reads DAGVTQSPTHLIKTRGQQVTLRCSPISGHKSVSWYQQVLGQGPQFIFQYYEKEERGRGNFPDRFSARQFPNYSSELNVNALLLGDSALYLCASSLERLNTGELFFGEGSRLTVL.

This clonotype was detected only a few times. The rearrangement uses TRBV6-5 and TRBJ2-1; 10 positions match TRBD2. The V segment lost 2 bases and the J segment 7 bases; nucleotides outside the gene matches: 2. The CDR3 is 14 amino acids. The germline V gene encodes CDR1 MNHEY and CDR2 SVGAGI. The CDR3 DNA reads TGTGCCAGCAGTTACGCTAGCGGGAGAAATGAGCAGTTCTTC. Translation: CASSYASGRNEQFF.

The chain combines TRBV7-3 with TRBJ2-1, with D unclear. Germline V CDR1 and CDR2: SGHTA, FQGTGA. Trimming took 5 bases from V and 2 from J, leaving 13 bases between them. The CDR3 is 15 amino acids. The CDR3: CASSTHSEPYNEQFF. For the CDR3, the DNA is TGTGCCAGCAGCACCCACAGTGAGCCCTACAATGAGCAGTTCTTC. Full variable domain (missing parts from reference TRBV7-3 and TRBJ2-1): GAGVSQTPSNKVTEKGKYVELRCDPISGHTALYWYRQSLGQGPEFLIYFQGTGAADDSGLPNDRFFAVRPEGSVSTLKIQRTERGDSAVYLCASSTHSEPYNEQFFGPGTRLTVL.

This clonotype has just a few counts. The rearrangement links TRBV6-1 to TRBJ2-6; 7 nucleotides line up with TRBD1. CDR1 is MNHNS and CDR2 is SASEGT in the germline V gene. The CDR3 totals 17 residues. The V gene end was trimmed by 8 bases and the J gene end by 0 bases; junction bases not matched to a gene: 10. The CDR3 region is CASFDRAYSSGANVLTF. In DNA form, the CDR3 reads TGTGCCAGCTTCGACAGGGCCTATAGCTCTGGGGCCAACGTCCTGACTTTC.

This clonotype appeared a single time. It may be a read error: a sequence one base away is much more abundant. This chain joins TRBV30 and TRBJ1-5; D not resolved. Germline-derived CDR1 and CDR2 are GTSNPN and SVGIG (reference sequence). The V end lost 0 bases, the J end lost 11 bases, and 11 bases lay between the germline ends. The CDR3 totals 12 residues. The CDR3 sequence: CAWSVNGRAQHF. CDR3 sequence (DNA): TGTGCCTGGAGTGTAAACGGCCGGGCCCAGCATTTT.